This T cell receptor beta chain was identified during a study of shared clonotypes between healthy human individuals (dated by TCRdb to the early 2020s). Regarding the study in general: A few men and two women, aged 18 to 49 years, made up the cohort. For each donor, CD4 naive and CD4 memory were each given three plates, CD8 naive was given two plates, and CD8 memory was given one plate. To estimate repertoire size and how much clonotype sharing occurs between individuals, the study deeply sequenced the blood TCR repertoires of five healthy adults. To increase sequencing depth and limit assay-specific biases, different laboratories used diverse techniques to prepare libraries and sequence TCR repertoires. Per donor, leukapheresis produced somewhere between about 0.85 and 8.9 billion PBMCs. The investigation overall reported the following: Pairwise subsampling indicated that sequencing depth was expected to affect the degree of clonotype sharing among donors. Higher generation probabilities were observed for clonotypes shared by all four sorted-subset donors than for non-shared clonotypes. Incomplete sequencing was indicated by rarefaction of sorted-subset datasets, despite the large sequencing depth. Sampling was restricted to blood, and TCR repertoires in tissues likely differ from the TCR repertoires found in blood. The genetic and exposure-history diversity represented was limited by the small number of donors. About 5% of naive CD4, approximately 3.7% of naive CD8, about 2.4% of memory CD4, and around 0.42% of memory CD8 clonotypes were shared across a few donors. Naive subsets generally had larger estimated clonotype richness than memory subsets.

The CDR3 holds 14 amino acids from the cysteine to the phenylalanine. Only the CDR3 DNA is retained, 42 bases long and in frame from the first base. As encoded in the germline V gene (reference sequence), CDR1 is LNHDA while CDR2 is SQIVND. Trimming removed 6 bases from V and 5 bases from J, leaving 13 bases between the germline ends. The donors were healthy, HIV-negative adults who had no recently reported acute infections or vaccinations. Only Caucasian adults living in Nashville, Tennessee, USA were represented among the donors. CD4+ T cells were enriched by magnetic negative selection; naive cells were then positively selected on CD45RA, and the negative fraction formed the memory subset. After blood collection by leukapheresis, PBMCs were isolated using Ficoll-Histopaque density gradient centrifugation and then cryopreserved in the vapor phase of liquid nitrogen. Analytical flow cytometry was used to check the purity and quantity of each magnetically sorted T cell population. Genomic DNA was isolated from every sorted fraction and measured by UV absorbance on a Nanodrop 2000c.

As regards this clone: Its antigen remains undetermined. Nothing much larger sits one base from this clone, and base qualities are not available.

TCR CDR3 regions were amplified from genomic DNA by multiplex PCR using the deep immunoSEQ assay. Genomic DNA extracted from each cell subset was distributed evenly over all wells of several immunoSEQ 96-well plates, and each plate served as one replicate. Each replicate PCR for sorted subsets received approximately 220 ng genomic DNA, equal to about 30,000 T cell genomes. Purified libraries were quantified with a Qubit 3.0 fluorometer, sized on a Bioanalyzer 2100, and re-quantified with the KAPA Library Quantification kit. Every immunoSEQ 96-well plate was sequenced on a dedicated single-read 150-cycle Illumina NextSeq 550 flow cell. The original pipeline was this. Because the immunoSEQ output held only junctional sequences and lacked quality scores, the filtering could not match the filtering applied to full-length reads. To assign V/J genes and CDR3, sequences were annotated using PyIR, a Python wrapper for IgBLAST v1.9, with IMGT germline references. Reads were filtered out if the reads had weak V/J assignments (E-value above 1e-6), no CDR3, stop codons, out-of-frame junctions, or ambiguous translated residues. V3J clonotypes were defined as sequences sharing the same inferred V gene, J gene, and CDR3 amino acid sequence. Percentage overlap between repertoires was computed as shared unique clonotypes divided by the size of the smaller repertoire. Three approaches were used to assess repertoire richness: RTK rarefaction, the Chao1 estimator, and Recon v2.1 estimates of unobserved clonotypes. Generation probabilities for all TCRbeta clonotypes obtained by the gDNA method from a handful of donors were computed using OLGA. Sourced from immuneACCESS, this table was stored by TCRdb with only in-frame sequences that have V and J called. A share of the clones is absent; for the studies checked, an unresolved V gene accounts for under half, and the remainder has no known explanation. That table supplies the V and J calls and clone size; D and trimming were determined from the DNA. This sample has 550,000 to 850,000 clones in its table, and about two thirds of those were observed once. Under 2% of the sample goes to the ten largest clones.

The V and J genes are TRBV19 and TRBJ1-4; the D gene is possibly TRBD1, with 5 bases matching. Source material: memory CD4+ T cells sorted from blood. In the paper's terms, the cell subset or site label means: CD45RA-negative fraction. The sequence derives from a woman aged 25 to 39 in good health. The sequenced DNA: TGTGCCAGTAGGCGGGACGGTGTAAATGAAAAACTGTTTTTT. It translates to CASRRDGVNEKLFF.